Listed here are 16 T cell receptor beta chains from one sample, sequenced in a study of T-cell reconstitution after alpha-beta-depleted transplantation in children. Unique molecular identifiers featured in how the TCRbeta library was prepared. TCRdb re-called the PCR reads with MiXCR, one entry per CDR3 protein. The sample shows around 200,000 distinct CDR3 sequences, more than 15% of them seen only once. This specimen consisted of PBMCs, mostly from graft donor cells, obtained 360 days after TCRalphabeta/CD19-depleted stem cell transplant. All receptors come from a male patient under 10 years old who had a stem cell transplant for acute lymphoblastic leukemia, so the T cells may come from the graft donor.

This chain connects TRBV7-9 to TRBJ2-1; D unresolved. Trimming stripped 2 bases from V and 5 bases from J, with 13 bases between. The CDR3 is made up of 15 amino acids. The V gene's germline CDR1 is SEHNR and CDR2 FQNEAQ (reference sequence). The CDR3 sequence: CASSLIAPRNNEQFF. The CDR3 DNA reads as TGTGCCAGCAGCTTAATAGCCCCGAGGAACAATGAGCAGTTCTTC.

Only a few counts were recorded for this clonotype. CDR3 in DNA: TGTGCCAGCAGCCAAGGGACTAGCGGGGCGTGGGTGAGCACAGATACGCAGTATTTT. It encodes CASSQGTSGAWVSTDTQYF. The J gene is TRBJ2-3, the V gene TRBV4-2; 12 bases map to TRBD2. This CDR3 is 19 amino acids long. V was pared by 1 base and J by 0 bases, with 8 bases of the junction left unmatched. CDR1 is LGHNA, CDR2 YNFKEQ, per germline.

The gene calls are TRBV6-5 and TRBJ2-7; 7 bases are a match to TRBD1. Germline V gives CDR1 MNHEY, CDR2 SVGAGI. The CDR3 contains 16 residues. V lost 7 bases and J lost 3; bases outside the gene matches: 15. The chain's CDR3 is CASTYDRDFSIYEQYF. DNA of the CDR3: TGTGCCAGCACTTATGACAGGGATTTCTCCATCTACGAGCAGTACTTC.

In its sample, this clonotype was seen many times. CDR3 residues: CSARDRPEGQPQHF. DNA for the CDR3: TGCAGTGCTAGAGATAGGCCTGAGGGCCAGCCCCAGCATTTT. The gene calls are TRBV20-1 and TRBJ1-5; D is undetermined. Trimming took off 0 bases at V and 7 bases at J, with 13 bases between the two ends. CDR3 length: 14 amino acids. The germline CDR1 and CDR2 sequences are DFQATT and SNEGSKA (reference sequence).

In its sample, this clonotype was seen a few times. V usage is TRBV19 and J usage is TRBJ2-1; 10 bases are a match to TRBD1. Trimming at V came to 10 bases and at J to 3 bases, leaving 9 bases not matched to a gene. This CDR3 has 15 amino acids. CDR1 is LNHDA, CDR2 SQIVND, per germline (reference sequence). The CDR3 loop is CATQNRDRGYNEQFF. CDR3 DNA: TGTGCCACCCAAAACCGGGACAGGGGCTACAATGAGCAGTTCTTC.

The V and J genes are TRBV20-1 and TRBJ2-7; 11 bases are shared with TRBD2. This CDR3 region has 15 residues. The ends lost 5 bases at V and 6 bases at J; junction bases unmatched: 12. The germline V gene encodes CDR1 DFQATT and CDR2 SNEGSKA (reference sequence). CDR3 loop: CSAVGQIAGGREQYF. CDR3 bases: TGCAGTGCTGTCGGGCAAATAGCGGGGGGGCGCGAGCAGTACTTC.

The genes are TRBV10-3 and TRBJ2-3, with a possible D match to TRBD2 (6 bases). CDR3 length: 17 amino acids. CDR1 and CDR2 from the germline V gene are ENHRY and SYGVKD. Trimming pared 0 bases from V and 2 bases from J, leaving 15 bases between. The CDR3 loop is CAISESMMAGHTDTQYF. CDR3 coding DNA: TGTGCCATCAGTGAGTCTATGATGGCGGGGCACACAGATACGCAGTATTTT.

The chain carries TRBV20-1 and TRBJ2-7; no clear D. The CDR3 has 15 amino acids. Germline CDR1 reads DFQATT; CDR2 reads SNEGSKA (reference sequence). The V end lost 0 bases, the J end lost 0 bases, and 12 bases lay between the germline ends. CDR3 in amino acids: CSARDVLQNSYEQYF. CDR3 nucleotide sequence: TGCAGTGCTAGAGATGTCTTACAGAACTCCTACGAGCAGTACTTC.

Many counts were recorded for this clonotype. The CDR3 coding sequence is TGCGCCAGTAGGACAGGGCCGAACACCGGGGAGCTGTTTTTT. Its translation: CASRTGPNTGELFF. The chain links TRBV5-1 to TRBJ2-2; 8 bases are a match to TRBD1. The CDR3 has 14 amino acids. From germline, CDR1 is SGHRS and CDR2 YFSETQ. V dropped 8 bases and J dropped 0; count of bases not matched to a gene: 3.

In its sample, this clonotype was seen many times. This chain uses TRBV9 with TRBJ2-7; perhaps TRBD1 as D (5 bases). V was trimmed by 0 bases and J by 3 bases, leaving 10 bases between them. The CDR3 is 14 residues long. CDR1 and CDR2 from the germline V gene are SGDLS and YYNGEE. CDR3 nucleotides: TGTGCCAGCAGCGTAGGGTGGGGCCACTACGAGCAGTACTTC. This codes for CASSVGWGHYEQYF.

In its sample, this clonotype was seen many times. The V call is TRBV12-3 or TRBV12-4, the J call TRBJ2-3; 12 nucleotides align to TRBD2. Trimming cost V 5 bases and J 2 bases; bases outside gene matches: 5. This CDR3 region has 16 residues. Here the CDR3 reads CASSPRTSGITDTQYF. CDR3 sequence (DNA): TGTGCCAGCAGTCCGAGGACTAGCGGGATCACAGATACGCAGTATTTT.

Only a few counts were recorded for this clonotype. The genes are TRBV5-1 and TRBJ2-7; D gene ambiguous. Germline V gene sequence: CDR1 SGHRS, CDR2 YFSETQ. Trimming shortened V by 0 bases and J by 3 bases, and 7 bases separated the two germline ends. The CDR3 contains 13 residues. CDR3 DNA: TGCGCCAGCAGCTTGGGGCCGGACTACGAGCAGTACTTC. As protein: CASSLGPDYEQYF.

The chain recombines TRBV5-1 with TRBJ2-3; D is possibly TRBD2 (5 bases). V dropped 3 bases and J dropped 3 bases, with 17 bases sitting between them. Germline loops: CDR1 SGHRS, CDR2 YFSETQ. This CDR3 region has 16 residues. As DNA, the CDR3 is TGCGCCAGCAGCTCGTCGGGGAGTGCTCGGACAGATACGCAGTATTTT. Translating gives CASSSSGSARTDTQYF. Complete variable domain (other parts from reference TRBV5-1 and TRBJ2-3): KAGVTQTPRYLIKTRGQQVTLSCSPISGHRSVSWYQQTPGQGLQFLFEYFSETQRNKGNFPGRFSGRQFSNSRSEMNVSTLELGDSALYLCASSSSGSARTDTQYFGPGTRLTVL.

This clonotype turned up a few times. The chain joins TRBV11-2 to TRBJ1-3, with 8 positions matching TRBD1. The germline CDR1 and CDR2 sequences are SGHAT and FQNNGV. J lost 2 bases, V lost 6 bases, and 9 bases had no gene match. This CDR3 contains 16 residues. In DNA form, the CDR3 reads TGTGCCAGCAGAAGAGGACAGGGAGTTCCTGGAAACACCATATATTTT. Translated: CASRRGQGVPGNTIYF.

This clonotype appeared a few times. V is TRBV7-6 and J is TRBJ1-1; D possibly corresponds to TRBD1 (5 bases). V lost 7 bases and J lost 4, with 19 bases in between. This CDR3 is built from 15 residues. Germline V gene data show CDR1 as SGHVS and CDR2 as FNYEAQ. This CDR3 reads CASTPGRGFGTEAFF. The DNA for the CDR3 is TGTGCCAGCACCCCGGGGCGGGGGTTTGGCACTGAAGCTTTCTTT.

This clonotype was seen a handful of times. The V gene is TRBV12-3 or TRBV12-4, the J gene TRBJ2-2; unclear D gene. This CDR3 region has 14 residues. Trimming shortened V by 3 bases and J by 3 bases, and 8 bases separated the two germline ends. CDR3 amino acids: CASSLRQDTGELFF. In DNA, the CDR3 is TGTGCCAGCAGTTTGAGGCAGGACACCGGGGAGCTGTTTTTT.